The present T cell receptor beta chain was sequenced within a study of CD8+ T cells in alopecia areata. Sampling of alopecia areata patients yielded lesional scalp punch biopsies as well as peripheral blood. Investigators isolated RNA and reverse transcribed it into cDNA to act as the sequencing template. Produced via immunoSEQ multiplex PCR; TCRdb's table is partial and in-frame only. The table includes tens of thousands of clones, 55% to 65% detected once. This TCR was recovered from a human donor with alopecia areata. The sequenced sample was CD8+ T cells sorted from blood, obtained at week 0.

The chain's CDR3 is CASSLTGREVAGYTF. Written as DNA, the CDR3 is TGTGCCAGCAGCTTAACGGGCAGGGAGGTTGCTGGCTACACCTTC. The genes are TRBV7-9 and TRBJ1-2; possible D gene TRBD1, 5 bases. The CDR3 contains 15 residues. Germline loops: CDR1 SEHNR, CDR2 FQNEAQ (reference sequence). The V gene lost 2 bases and the J gene lost 7 bases, with 17 bases spanning the gap.